This entry lists 16 T cell receptor beta chains sequenced from one sample in a study of T cell changes during pregnancy in multiple sclerosis. Profiled with immunoSEQ multiplex PCR; TCRdb holds only in-frame clones, not every one. The repertoire includes about 44,000 clones, 75% to 95% of them detected once, and approximately 0.7% sits in the top ten. The specimen was CD4+ T cells from peripheral blood mononuclear cells, collected before pregnancy. These receptors were taken from a female donor with multiple sclerosis, enrolled in a pregnancy study.

The rearrangement uses TRBV5-1 and TRBJ2-1; maybe TRBD1 (6 bases). The V end lost 4 bases, the J end lost 6 bases, and 14 bases lay between the germline ends. The CDR3 contains 14 residues. Germline lookup yields CDR1 SGHRS and CDR2 YFSETQ. This CDR3 is CASSPRGPSNEQFF. The CDR3, as DNA: TGCGCCAGCAGCCCCAGGGGACCGAGCAATGAGCAGTTCTTC.

This rearrangement joins TRBV12-5 to TRBJ1-2, with D maybe TRBD1 (6 bases). Trimming took off 1 base at V and 6 bases at J, with 15 bases between the two ends. Germline-derived CDR1 and CDR2 are LGHNT and FRNRAP. The CDR3 runs 15 residues. Here the CDR3 DNA reads TGTGCTAGTGGTTTGGGGAGAACAGGGTTTAATGGCTACACCTTC. Encoded protein: CASGLGRTGFNGYTF.

The rearrangement joins TRBV7-8 to TRBJ2-3; 13 bases line up with TRBD2. The junction had 5 bases not matched to a gene; V was cut back by 5 bases and J by 3 bases. There are 16 residues in the CDR3. The germline CDR1 and CDR2 sequences are SGHVS and FQNEAQ. CDR3 coding DNA: TGTGCCAGCAGCCTATGGACTAGCGGGAGTACAGATACGCAGTATTTT. Translation: CASSLWTSGSTDTQYF.

This clone was observed once. The CDR3 nucleotides are TGTGCCAGCAGCCAAGAAGAGTTGAGCGGGAGTTACACCGGGGAGCTGTTTTTT. Its translation is CASSQEELSGSYTGELFF. The chain recombines TRBV4-2 with TRBJ2-2, with 8 bases identical to TRBD2. CDR1 and CDR2 from the germline V gene are LGHNA and YNFKEQ. V was clipped by 0 bases and J by 3 bases; unmatched bases: 9. The CDR3 covers 18 residues.

The chain carries TRBV6-4 and TRBJ2-2; the match to TRBD2 covers 11 bases. With V trimmed by 3 bases and J by 4 bases, 7 bases remained unmatched. CDR1 is MRHNA, CDR2 SNTAGT, per germline. The CDR3 totals 17 residues. CDR3 in DNA: TGTGCCAGCAGTGAACAACTAGCGGGAGTGGGCACCGGGGAGCTGTTTTTT. This gives the protein CASSEQLAGVGTGELFF.

This clone was detected a few times. The chain carries TRBV7-9 and TRBJ1-1; D unresolved. CDR1 SEHNR and CDR2 FQNEAQ come from the germline V gene (reference sequence). This CDR3 spans 13 amino acids. V dropped 2 bases and J dropped 1 base, with 5 bases sitting between them. CDR3 protein: CASSLRKNTEAFF. CDR3 bases: TGTGCCAGCAGCTTACGTAAGAACACTGAAGCTTTCTTT.

The V gene is TRBV6-5, the J gene TRBJ1-2; TRBD1 matches at 9 bases. CDR3 length equals 14 residues. The V gene's germline CDR1 is MNHEY and CDR2 SVGAGI. Trimming at V came to 0 bases and at J to 8 bases, leaving 4 bases not matched to a gene. The CDR3 nucleotides read TGTGCCAGCAGTTACTCGGACAGGGGCTGGGGCTACACCTTC. Protein sequence: CASSYSDRGWGYTF.

The chain joins TRBV5-4 to TRBJ1-4; D possibly corresponds to TRBD1 (6 bases). The CDR3 has 14 amino acids. Germline V gene data show CDR1 as SGHNT and CDR2 as YYREEE (reference sequence). Trimming took off 4 bases at V and 7 bases at J, with 14 bases between the two ends. The CDR3 bases are TGTGCCAGCAGCACCGGGACAAAGGGTGAAAAACTGTTTTTT. Translating it yields CASSTGTKGEKLFF.

This chain connects TRBV29-1 to TRBJ1-1; 7 bases map to TRBD1. V gave up 7 bases and J gave up 0 bases; unmatched junction bases: 8. Germline V gene data show CDR1 as SQVTM and CDR2 as ANQGSEA. The CDR3 spans 14 residues. In DNA form, the CDR3 reads TGCAGCGCTGGGACAGTAAGGATGAACACTGAAGCTTTCTTT. It translates to CSAGTVRMNTEAFF.

The chain has TRBV7-9 and TRBJ1-4, with 12 bases identical to TRBD1. Germline values: CDR1 SEHNR, CDR2 FQNEAQ (reference sequence). The CDR3 consists of 19 residues. V lost 4 bases to trimming and J lost 3 bases; unmatched junction nucleotides: 12. CDR3 DNA: TGTGCCAGCAGCTCGTCCGGGACAGGGGGCTCCCGGGCTAATGAAAAACTGTTTTTT. It codes for CASSSSGTGGSRANEKLFF.

The chain joins TRBV2 to TRBJ1-1; D gene ambiguous. CDR1 is SNHLY, CDR2 FYNNEI, per germline. This CDR3 has 13 amino acids. V lost 4 bases to trimming and J lost 4 bases, with 10 bases between them. The CDR3 sequence: CASSAREGTEAFF. The CDR3, as DNA: TGTGCCAGCAGTGCGCGGGAGGGCACTGAAGCTTTCTTT.

This sequence joins TRBV14 and TRBJ1-1; no definite D call. This CDR3 contains 16 residues. Germline CDR1 is SGHDN and CDR2 is FVKESK. V dropped 0 bases and J dropped 2 bases, with 13 bases sitting between them. The CDR3 reads CASSQDNFLSNTEAFF. DNA for the CDR3: TGTGCCAGCAGCCAAGATAATTTTTTAAGCAACACTGAAGCTTTCTTT. Together with reference TRBV14 and TRBJ1-1, the CDR3 gives the full variable domain: EAGVTQFPSHSVIEKGQTVTLRCDPISGHDNLYWYRRVMGKEIKFLLHFVKESKQDESGMPNNRFLAERTGGTYSTLKVQPAELEDSGVYFCASSQDNFLSNTEAFFGQGTRLTVV.

The genes are TRBV5-6 and TRBJ2-5; D is possibly TRBD2 (6 bases). Germline V gives CDR1 SGHDT, CDR2 YYEEEE. The CDR3 sequence is 13 residues long. V was cut by 1 base and J by 6 bases, with 10 bases left in between. CDR3 in DNA: TGTGCCAGCAGCTTGCCCGGGGGAAAGACCCAGTACTTC. This translates into CASSLPGGKTQYF.

V and J are TRBV13 and TRBJ2-4, with 7 nucleotides matching TRBD2. CDR1 and CDR2 from the germline V gene are PRHDT and FYEKMQ (reference sequence). This CDR3 comprises 14 residues. V trimming: 4 bases; J trimming: 9 bases; junction bases outside the gene matches: 9. The CDR3 protein is CASSSRWEGGIQYF. In DNA, the CDR3 is TGTGCCAGCAGCTCCCGTTGGGAGGGCGGCATTCAGTACTTC. Filled out from reference TRBV13 and TRBJ2-4, the complete variable domain reads AAGVIQSPRHLIKEKRETATLKCYPIPRHDTVYWYQQGPGQDPQFLISFYEKMQSDKGSIPDRFSAQQFSDYHSELNMSSLELGDSALYFCASSSRWEGGIQYFGAGTRLSVL.

The chain has TRBV7-7 and TRBJ2-1, with TRBD2 matching 15 bases. Trimming cost V 1 base and J 7 bases; bases outside gene matches: 5. The CDR3 contains 17 residues. The germline gives CDR1 SSHAT, CDR2 FNYEAQ (reference sequence). In DNA, the CDR3 is TGTGCCAGCAGCTTAGGGGGCGGGACTAGCGGGGGGAATGAGCAGTTCTTC. Translating gives CASSLGGGTSGGNEQFF.

The V gene is TRBV9, the J gene TRBJ2-5, with 10 bases identical to TRBD2. The germline gives CDR1 SGDLS, CDR2 YYNGEE. The CDR3 totals 14 residues. J gave up 5 bases and V 1 base, and 2 bases lay outside the gene matches. DNA of the CDR3: TGTGCCAGCAGCGTAAGCGGGGGGGCCGAGACCCAGTACTTC. Translating gives CASSVSGGAETQYF.